The clone carrying this T cell receptor beta chain appeared once. Antigen: not known. This CDR3 region has 17 residues. The V and J ends lost 4 bases and 5 bases, in that order; junction bases with no gene match: 10. In germline, CDR1 is MNHNS, CDR2 SASEGT. These data belong to a study of T cell responses to AZD1222 COVID-19 vaccine. Whole-study results and caveats: Within unmutated variant regions lay the reported targets of nearly half of spike-specific TCRs. Repertoire samples came only from after the peak T cell response. Among the donors, most were white British and more were female, and clonal diversity was possibly underestimated. Spike was spanned by vaccine-associated CD4 TCRs, with dominance at 160-218 and 743-854.

Data came from immunoSEQ multiplex PCR; TCRdb stores just in-frame clones and leaves some out. The table records around 110,000 clones, about 88% of them present only once. The receptor was derived from an adult in good health. The chain recombines TRBV6-1 with TRBJ2-1, with 11 bases identical to TRBD2. The sequencing here drew on peripheral blood, taken on day 0 of AZD1222 vaccination. The CDR3 bases are TGTGCCAGCAGTGGACCCGGGACTAGCGGAAGGAACAATGAGCAGTTCTTC. Its translation is CASSGPGTSGRNNEQFF.